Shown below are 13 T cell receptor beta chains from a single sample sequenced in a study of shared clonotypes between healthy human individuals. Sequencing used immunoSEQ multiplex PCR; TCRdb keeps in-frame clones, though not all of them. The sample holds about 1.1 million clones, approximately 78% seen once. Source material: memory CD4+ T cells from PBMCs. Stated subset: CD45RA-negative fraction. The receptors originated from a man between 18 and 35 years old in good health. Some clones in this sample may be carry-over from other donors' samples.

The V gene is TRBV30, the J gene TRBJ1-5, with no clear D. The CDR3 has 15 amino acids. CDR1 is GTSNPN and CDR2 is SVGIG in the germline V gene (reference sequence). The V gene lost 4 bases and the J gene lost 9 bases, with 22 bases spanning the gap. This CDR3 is CAWTNSRAPRAPQHF. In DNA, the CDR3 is TGTGCCTGGACAAACTCTCGGGCGCCCCGGGCGCCCCAGCATTTT.

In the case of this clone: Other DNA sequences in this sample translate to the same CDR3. The CDR3 sequence: CASSLGLAGGTDTQYF. CDR3 coding DNA: TGCGCCAGCAGCTTGGGACTAGCGGGAGGCACAGATACGCAGTATTTT. The J gene is TRBJ2-3, the V gene TRBV5-1; the match to TRBD2 covers 12 bases. With 0 bases clipped from V and 1 base from J, the junction kept 0 bases outside the gene matches. Germline V CDR1 and CDR2: SGHRS, YFSETQ. This CDR3 region has 16 residues.

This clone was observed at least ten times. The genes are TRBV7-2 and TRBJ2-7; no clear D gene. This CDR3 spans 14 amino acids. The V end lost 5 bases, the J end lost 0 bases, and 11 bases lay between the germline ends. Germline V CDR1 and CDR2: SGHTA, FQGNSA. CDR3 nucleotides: TGTGCCAGCAGCCCCAGGTCCAACTCCTACGAGCAGTACTTC. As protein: CASSPRSNSYEQYF.

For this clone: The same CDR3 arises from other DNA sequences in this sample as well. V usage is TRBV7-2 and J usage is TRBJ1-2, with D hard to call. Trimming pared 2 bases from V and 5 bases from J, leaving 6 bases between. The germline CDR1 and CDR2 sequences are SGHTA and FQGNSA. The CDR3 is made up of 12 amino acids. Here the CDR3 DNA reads TGTGCCAGCAGCTTATCTGGGTATGGCTACACCTTC. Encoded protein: CASSLSGYGYTF.

The CDR3 DNA sequence: TGTGCCAGCAGTGAGCGCCCCATGAACTATGGCTACACCTTC. It is translated as CASSERPMNYGYTF. The chain couples TRBV6-1 to TRBJ1-2; D call uncertain. Trimming left V 3 bases short and J 2 bases short, with 10 bases between. The CDR3 extends over 14 amino acids. The germline gives CDR1 MNHNS, CDR2 SASEGT.

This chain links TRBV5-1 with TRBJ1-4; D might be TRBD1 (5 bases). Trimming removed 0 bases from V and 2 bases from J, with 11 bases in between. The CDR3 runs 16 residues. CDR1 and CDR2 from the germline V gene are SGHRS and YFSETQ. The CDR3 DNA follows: TGCGCCAGCAGCTTGGGAGCGGGGGTGACTAATGAAAAACTGTTTTTT. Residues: CASSLGAGVTNEKLFF.

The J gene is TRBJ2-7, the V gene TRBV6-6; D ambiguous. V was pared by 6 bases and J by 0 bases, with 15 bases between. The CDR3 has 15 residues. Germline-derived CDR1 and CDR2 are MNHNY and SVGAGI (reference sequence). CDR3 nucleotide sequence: TGTGCCAGCAGCCGATTTAGCACCAGCTCCTACGAGCAGTACTTC. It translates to CASSRFSTSSYEQYF.

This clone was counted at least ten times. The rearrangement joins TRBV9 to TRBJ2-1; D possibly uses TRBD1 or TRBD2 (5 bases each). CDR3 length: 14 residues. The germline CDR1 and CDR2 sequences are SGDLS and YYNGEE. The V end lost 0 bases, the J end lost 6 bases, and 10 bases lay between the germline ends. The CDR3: CASSVVGESNEQFF. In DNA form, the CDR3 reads TGTGCCAGCAGCGTAGTGGGGGAAAGCAATGAGCAGTTCTTC.

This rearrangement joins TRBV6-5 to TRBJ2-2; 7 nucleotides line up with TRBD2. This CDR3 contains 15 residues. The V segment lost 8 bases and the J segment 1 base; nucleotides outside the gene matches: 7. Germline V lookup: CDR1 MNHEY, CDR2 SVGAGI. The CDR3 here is CASEWERGNTGELFF. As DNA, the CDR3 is TGTGCCAGCGAGTGGGAGCGGGGGAACACCGGGGAGCTGTTTTTT.

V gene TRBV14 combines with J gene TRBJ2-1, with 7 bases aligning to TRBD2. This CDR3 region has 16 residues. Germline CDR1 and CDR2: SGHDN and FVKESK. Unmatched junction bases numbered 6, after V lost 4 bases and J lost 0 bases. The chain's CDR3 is CASSLFRGSSYNEQFF. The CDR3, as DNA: TGTGCCAGCAGCCTTTTTCGCGGGAGCTCCTACAATGAGCAGTTCTTC.

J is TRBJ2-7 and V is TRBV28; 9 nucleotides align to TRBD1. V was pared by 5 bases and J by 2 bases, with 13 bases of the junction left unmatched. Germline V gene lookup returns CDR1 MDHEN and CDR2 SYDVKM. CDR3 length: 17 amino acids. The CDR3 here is CASSQVGGTGHPYEQYF. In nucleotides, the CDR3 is TGTGCCAGCAGTCAAGTCGGGGGGACAGGGCACCCCTACGAGCAGTACTTC.

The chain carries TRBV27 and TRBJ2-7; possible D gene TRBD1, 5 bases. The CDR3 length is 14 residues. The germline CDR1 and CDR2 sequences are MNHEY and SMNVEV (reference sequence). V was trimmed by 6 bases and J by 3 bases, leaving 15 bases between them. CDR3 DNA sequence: TGTGCCAGCAGGGGAACTCGACAGCTCTACGAGCAGTACTTC. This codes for CASRGTRQLYEQYF.

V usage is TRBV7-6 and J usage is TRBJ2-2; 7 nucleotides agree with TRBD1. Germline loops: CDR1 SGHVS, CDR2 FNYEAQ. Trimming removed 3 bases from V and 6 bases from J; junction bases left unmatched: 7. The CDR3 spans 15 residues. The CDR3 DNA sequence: TGTGCCAGCAGCTTGTTCGGACAGGCCGCCGGGGAGCTGTTTTTT. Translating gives CASSLFGQAAGELFF.